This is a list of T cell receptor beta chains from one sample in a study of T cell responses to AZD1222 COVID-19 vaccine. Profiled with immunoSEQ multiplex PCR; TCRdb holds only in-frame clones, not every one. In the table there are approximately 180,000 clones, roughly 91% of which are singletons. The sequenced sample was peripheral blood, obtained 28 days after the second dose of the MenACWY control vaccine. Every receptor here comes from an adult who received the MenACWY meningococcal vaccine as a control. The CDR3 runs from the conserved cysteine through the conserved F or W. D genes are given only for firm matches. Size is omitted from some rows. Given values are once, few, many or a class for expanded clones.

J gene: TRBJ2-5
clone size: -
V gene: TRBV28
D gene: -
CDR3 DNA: TGTGCCAGCTCGGGGGTATTCGAGACCCAGTACTTC
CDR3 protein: CASSGVFETQYF

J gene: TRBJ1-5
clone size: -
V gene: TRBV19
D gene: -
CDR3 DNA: TGTGCCAGTAGTATTCTGGGAAAGGGCAATCAGCCCCAGCATTTT
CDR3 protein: CASSILGKGNQPQHF

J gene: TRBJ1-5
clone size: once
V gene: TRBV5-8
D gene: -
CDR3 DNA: TGTGCCAGCAGAAAACAGGTCAGCAATCAGCCCCAGCATTTT
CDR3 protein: CASRKQVSNQPQHF

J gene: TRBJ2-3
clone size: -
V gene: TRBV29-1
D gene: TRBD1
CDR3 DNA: TGCAGCGCCAGACAGGGTTTGAGCACAGATACGCAGTATTTT
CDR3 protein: CSARQGLSTDTQYF

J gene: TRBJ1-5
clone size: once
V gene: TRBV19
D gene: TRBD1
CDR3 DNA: TGTGCCAGTAGCCGCGGGACAGGGGTTCGGAATCAGCCCCAGCATTTT
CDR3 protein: CASSRGTGVRNQPQHF

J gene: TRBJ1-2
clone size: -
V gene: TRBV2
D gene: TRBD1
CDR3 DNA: TGTGCCAGCAGTGTGGGGCAGGGGGGGTATGGCTACACCTTC
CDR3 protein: CASSVGQGGYGYTF

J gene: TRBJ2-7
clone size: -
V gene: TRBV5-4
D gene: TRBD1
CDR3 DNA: TGTGCCAGCAGCCAGACAGGGAGAACCTACGAGCAGTACTTC
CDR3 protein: CASSQTGRTYEQYF

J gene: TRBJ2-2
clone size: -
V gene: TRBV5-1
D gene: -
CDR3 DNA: TGCGCCAGCAGCCAGACAGGAGGAGCCGGGGAGCTGTTTTTT
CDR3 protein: CASSQTGGAGELFF

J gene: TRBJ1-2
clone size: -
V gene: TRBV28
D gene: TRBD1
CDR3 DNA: TGTGCCAGCAGTCCGGGGACAGGGGCCGGCTATGGCTACACCTTC
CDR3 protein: CASSPGTGAGYGYTF

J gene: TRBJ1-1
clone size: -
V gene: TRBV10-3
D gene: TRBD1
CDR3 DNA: TGTGCCATCAGTGAGCTCACAGGGGGCCCTGAAGCTTTCTTT
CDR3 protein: CAISELTGGPEAFF

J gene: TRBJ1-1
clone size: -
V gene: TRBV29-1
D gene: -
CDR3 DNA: TGCAGCGGAGGGGAGTGGAGCACTGAAGCTTTCTTT
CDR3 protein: CSGGEWSTEAFF

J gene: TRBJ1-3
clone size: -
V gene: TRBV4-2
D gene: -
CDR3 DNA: TGTGCCAGCAGCCAAGGTGGAAACACCATATATTTT
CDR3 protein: CASSQGGNTIYF